Shown below are 32 T cell receptor beta chains from a single sample sequenced in a study of CD8+CD57+ T cells in acquired aplastic anemia. Genomic DNA provided the template from which TCR beta VDJ and CDR3 profiles were obtained. Via MiXCR, TCRdb re-called the reads, giving one row per CDR3 protein. The sample yields about 160,000 distinct CDR3 sequences, around 40% seen once. The sample was sorted CD4+, CD8+, or CD8+CD57+ T cells (not recorded which) from PBMCs. These receptors all come from a human donor in good health.

This chain uses TRBV10-3 with TRBJ1-2, with D maybe TRBD1 (6 bases). CDR1 ENHRY and CDR2 SYGVKD come from the germline V gene. V was shortened by 4 bases and J by 2 bases, with 14 bases between the two germline ends. The CDR3 has 15 residues. CDR3 sequence: CAISGSKGTNYGYTF. CDR3 bases: TGTGCCATCAGTGGGTCGAAGGGGACAAACTATGGCTACACCTTC.

The table lists this clonotype with many counts. The J gene is TRBJ1-5, the V gene TRBV27; no reliable D call. Per the germline V gene, CDR1 is MNHEY and CDR2 is SMNVEV (reference sequence). The V end was cut by 4 bases, the J end by 6 bases, with 7 bases between. This CDR3 region has 12 residues. CDR3 residues: CASSSVGQPQHF. CDR3 DNA sequence: TGTGCCAGCAGTTCGGTCGGTCAGCCCCAGCATTTT.

This rearrangement joins TRBV20-1 to TRBJ2-3, with TRBD2 matching 13 bases. Trimming removed 5 bases from V and 3 bases from J; junction bases left unmatched: 5. Germline V lookup: CDR1 DFQATT, CDR2 SNEGSKA (reference sequence). The CDR3 runs 15 residues. CDR3 loop: CSAPGTSGNTDTQYF. The DNA of the CDR3 is TGCAGTGCTCCCGGGACTAGCGGGAATACAGATACGCAGTATTTT.

Details on this clonotype: A much larger clone is a single base away; this may be a read error. The V and J genes are TRBV5-1 and TRBJ2-7; D perhaps matches TRBD2 (6 bases). Germline-derived CDR1 and CDR2 are SGHRS and YFSETQ. The CDR3 is made up of 16 amino acids. CDR3 region: CAGSFAPRGLSYEQYF. CDR3 bases: TGCGCCGGCAGTTTTGCCCCCCGGGGACTCTCCTACGAGCAGTACTTC.

The rearrangement uses TRBV5-1 and TRBJ2-5; D is perhaps TRBD1 (6 bases). The V end lost 1 base, the J end lost 1 base, and 11 bases lay between the germline ends. Germline CDR1 reads SGHRS; CDR2 reads YFSETQ. This CDR3 contains 15 residues. CDR3 sequence reads: CASSLFGQPQETQYF. The CDR3 DNA reads TGCGCCAGCAGCTTGTTCGGACAGCCCCAAGAGACCCAGTACTTC. Using reference TRBV5-1 and TRBJ2-5 for the parts outside the CDR3, the full variable domain is KAGVTQTPRYLIKTRGQQVTLSCSPISGHRSVSWYQQTPGQGLQFLFEYFSETQRNKGNFPGRFSGRQFSNSRSEMNVSTLELGDSALYLCASSLFGQPQETQYFGPGTRLLVL.

The chain joins TRBV20-1 to TRBJ2-3; tentative D call: TRBD2 (5 bases). CDR1 DFQATT and CDR2 SNEGSKA come from the germline V gene (reference sequence). Trimming removed 2 bases at V and 6 bases at J, with 9 bases between. This CDR3 contains 12 residues. The CDR3 protein is CSARMSGDTQYF. The CDR3 DNA reads TGCAGTGCTAGAATGAGCGGTGATACGCAGTATTTT.

This clonotype has a count of ten or more. The CDR3 DNA is TGTGCCAGCAGCGCTCGTTTGGAGGGTTCACCCCTCCACTTT. Protein: CASSARLEGSPLHF. The rearrangement uses TRBV9 and TRBJ1-6; D is undetermined. Germline V CDR1 and CDR2: SGDLS, YYNGEE. The CDR3 runs 14 residues. The V end was cut by 3 bases, the J end by 9 bases, with 13 bases between.

The rearrangement uses TRBV12-3 or TRBV12-4 and TRBJ2-1; D is uncertain. The CDR3 runs to 13 residues. Trimming stripped 3 bases from V and 6 bases from J, with 9 bases between. CDR3 protein: CASSFWRSNEQFF. The CDR3 DNA reads TGTGCCAGCAGTTTCTGGCGGAGCAATGAGCAGTTCTTC.

Many counts were recorded for this clonotype. The chain combines TRBV4-3 with TRBJ2-2, with 7 bases aligning to TRBD1. This CDR3 spans 16 amino acids. Per germline, CDR1 LGHNA and CDR2 YSLEER. The ends lost 0 bases at V and 4 bases at J; junction bases unmatched: 5. The CDR3 nucleotides are TGCGCCAGCAGCCAAGACGACAGGGCAGTCACCGGGGAGCTGTTTTTT. Translation gives CASSQDDRAVTGELFF.

This clonotype was found a few times. This chain uses TRBV19 with TRBJ1-2, with D perhaps TRBD1 (5 bases). Trimming left V 1 base short and J 1 base short, with 7 bases between. Germline-derived CDR1 and CDR2 are LNHDA and SQIVND (reference sequence). The CDR3 is 14 residues long. The CDR3 spells CASSIGQNNYGYTF. CDR3 sequence (DNA): TGTGCCAGTAGTATAGGACAGAATAACTATGGCTACACCTTC.

V is TRBV5-1 and J is TRBJ2-1; a weak D match, TRBD1 (6 bases). V gave up 4 bases and J gave up 3 bases, with 14 bases separating them. Germline V lookup: CDR1 SGHRS, CDR2 YFSETQ. This CDR3 comprises 15 residues. CDR3 nucleotides: TGCGCCAGCAGCCCTCAGGACAGCTTCTACAATGAGCAGTTCTTC. It is translated as CASSPQDSFYNEQFF.

This clonotype was recorded at least ten times. V gene TRBV6-1 combines with J gene TRBJ2-1; D is unresolved. The germline V gene encodes CDR1 MNHNS and CDR2 SASEGT. The CDR3 contains 15 residues. Between the trimmed V and J ends, which lost 7 bases and 3 bases, there was a span of 16 bases. The CDR3 DNA is TGTGCCAGCACGTTATACCAGGCGGACTACAATGAGCAGTTCTTC. Its protein product is CASTLYQADYNEQFF.

In regard to this clonotype: A read error is possible here, since a much larger clone lies one base away. J is TRBJ2-6 and V is TRBV9; TRBD2 might be the D (6 bases). Germline V gene sequence: CDR1 SGDLS, CDR2 YYNGEE. CDR3 length: 18 residues. V was clipped by 0 bases and J by 0 bases, with 13 bases between them. DNA of the CDR3: TGTGCCAGCAGCGTAGGGGGGGTCAGAGACTCTGGGGCCAACGTCCTGACTTTC. It specifies CASSVGGVRDSGANVLTF.

As concerns this clonotype: Being one base from a much bigger clone, this may be a read error. The chain uses TRBV7-3 and TRBJ1-1; D might be TRBD1 (6 bases). Germline V gene lookup returns CDR1 SGHTA and CDR2 FQGTGA. Trimming stripped 2 bases from V and 1 base from J, with 14 bases between. There are 16 residues in the CDR3. The CDR3 bases are TGTGCCAGCAGCTTAGTGTCAGGACAGTGGAACACTGAAGCTTTCTTT. This gives the protein CASSLVSGQWNTEAFF.

About this clonotype itself: One junction end disagrees with the germline gene, perhaps due to a read error. The chain links TRBV10-3 to TRBJ2-5; 9 bases are shared with TRBD1. The CDR3 length is 14 residues. Germline CDR1 and CDR2: ENHRY and SYGVKD. The CDR3 protein is CAISIQGASEIQYF. CDR3 sequence (DNA): TGTGCCATCAGTATACAGGGGGCTTCAGAGATCCAGTACTTC.

This clonotype was counted at least ten times. The chain combines TRBV2 with TRBJ2-3, with 11 bases fitting TRBD1. The junction had 7 bases not matched to a gene; V was cut back by 6 bases and J by 5 bases. This CDR3 region has 15 residues. Germline CDR1 is SNHLY and CDR2 is FYNNEI. CDR3 protein: CASRTTDRGQDTQYF. As DNA, the CDR3 is TGTGCCAGCAGAACGACGGACAGGGGGCAAGATACGCAGTATTTT.

This clonotype has only a few counts. V gene TRBV6-1 combines with J gene TRBJ2-5; D gene ambiguous. The CDR3 runs 14 residues. Germline lookup yields CDR1 MNHNS and CDR2 SASEGT. Trimming pared 6 bases from V and 3 bases from J, leaving 14 bases between. The chain's CDR3 is CASSPFGIEETQYF. CDR3 nucleotides: TGTGCCAGCAGCCCGTTCGGTATAGAAGAGACCCAGTACTTC.

This clonotype was detected many times. The J gene is TRBJ1-1, the V gene TRBV19; perhaps TRBD1 as D (6 bases). The CDR3 is 17 residues long. V was pared by 0 bases and J by 5 bases, with 19 bases between. The germline CDR1 and CDR2 sequences are LNHDA and SQIVND (reference sequence). The CDR3 region is CASSIDRRVFRGTEAFF. For the CDR3, the DNA is TGTGCCAGTAGTATAGATCGTAGGGTTTTCAGGGGAACTGAAGCTTTCTTT. Full variable domain (remainder filled in from reference TRBV19 and TRBJ1-1): DGGITQSPKYLFRKEGQNVTLSCEQNLNHDAMYWYRQDPGQGLRLIYYSQIVNDFQKGDIAEGYSVSREKKESFPLTVTSAQKNPTAFYLCASSIDRRVFRGTEAFFGQGTRLTVV.

About this clonotype itself: At one of its ends the junction is not consistent with the germline gene, which may arise from a read error. V gene TRBV2 combines with J gene TRBJ1-1; 7 bases line up with TRBD1. The CDR3 length is 16 residues. Germline V CDR1 and CDR2: SNHLY, FYNNEI. As DNA, the CDR3 is TGTGCCAGCGAACGCCGACCGACAGGGCCTCTCACTGAAGCCTTCTTT. This codes for CASERRPTGPLTEAFF. The full variable domain, completed using reference TRBV2 and TRBJ1-1, is EPEVTQTPSHQVTQMGQEVILRCVPISNHLYFYWYRQILGQKVEFLVSFYNNEISEKSEIFDDQFSVERPDGSNFTLKIRSTKLEDSAMYFCASERRPTGPLTEAFFGQGTRLTVV.

Worth noting for this clonotype: A read error is possible here, since a much larger clone lies one base away. The chain has TRBV24-1 and TRBJ2-3; no definite D call. Germline-derived CDR1 and CDR2 are KGHDR and SFDVKD. The CDR3 has 15 amino acids. CDR3 in amino acids: CATSDFGGSTDTRYF. CDR3 coding DNA: TGTGCCACCAGTGATTTCGGCGGCAGTACAGATACGCGGTATTTT.

The rearrangement links TRBV2 to TRBJ2-2, with D perhaps TRBD1 (6 bases). The V gene's germline CDR1 is SNHLY and CDR2 FYNNEI. Trimming took off 3 bases at V and 3 bases at J, with 8 bases between the two ends. This CDR3 region has 14 residues. The CDR3 region has the DNA TGTGCCAGCAGTGAGGGGGCAGACACCGGGGAGCTGTTTTTT. It specifies CASSEGADTGELFF.

This clonotype came up many times. The rearrangement links TRBV9 to TRBJ2-1, with D tentatively TRBD1 (5 bases). Germline V gene sequence: CDR1 SGDLS, CDR2 YYNGEE. The V gene lost 4 bases and the J gene lost 3 bases, with 14 bases spanning the gap. The CDR3 is made up of 15 amino acids. CDR3 loop: CASSSRVRGYNEQFF. CDR3 DNA: TGTGCCAGCAGCTCCAGGGTCAGAGGCTACAATGAGCAGTTCTTC. The full variable domain, completed using reference TRBV9 and TRBJ2-1, is DSGVTQTPKHLITATGQRVTLRCSPRSGDLSVYWYQQSLDQGLQFLIQYYNGEERAKGNILERFSAQQFPDLHSELNLSSLELGDSALYFCASSSRVRGYNEQFFGPGTRLTVL.

This clonotype was seen ten or more times. V and J are TRBV12-3 or TRBV12-4 and TRBJ1-6; D is undetermined. V gave up 5 bases and J gave up 7 bases, with 15 bases separating them. The length of the CDR3 is 15 residues. This CDR3 is CASSTAEARNSPLHF. The CDR3 DNA is TGTGCCAGCAGTACCGCCGAGGCCAGAAATTCACCCCTCCACTTT.

This clonotype was seen repeatedly, ten times or more. The chain carries TRBV19 and TRBJ1-3; D is unclear. Germline loops: CDR1 LNHDA, CDR2 SQIVND (reference sequence). Trimming removed 4 bases from V and 4 bases from J, with 8 bases in between. The CDR3 has 13 residues. CDR3 DNA sequence: TGTGCCAGTAGTACCCTCGGGGGAAACACCATATATTTT. This translates into CASSTLGGNTIYF.

This clonotype was observed at least ten times. The chain recombines TRBV19 with TRBJ2-6, with unresolved D. The CDR3 totals 13 residues. The V and J ends lost 6 bases and 4 bases respectively, with 7 bases between them. Germline V gene lookup returns CDR1 LNHDA and CDR2 SQIVND (reference sequence). CDR3 sequence: CASRINGANVLTF. The DNA for the CDR3 is TGTGCCAGTAGGATAAACGGGGCCAACGTCCTGACTTTC. The whole variable domain, filled in from reference TRBV19 and TRBJ2-6, reads DGGITQSPKYLFRKEGQNVTLSCEQNLNHDAMYWYRQDPGQGLRLIYYSQIVNDFQKGDIAEGYSVSREKKESFPLTVTSAQKNPTAFYLCASRINGANVLTFGAGSRLTVL.

Details on this clonotype: This may be a read error, as it is one base from a much larger clone. The V and J genes are TRBV4-2 and TRBJ2-7; tentative D call: TRBD2 (5 bases). This CDR3 has 15 residues. Per the germline V gene, CDR1 is LGHNA and CDR2 is YNFKEQ. In DNA form, the CDR3 reads TGTACCAGCAGCCAAGAACCCGAGGGCCCCTACGAGCAGTACTTC. Translating it yields CTSSQEPEGPYEQYF.

As for this clonotype: A much larger clone differs from this one at a single base, so this may be a read error. The chain has TRBV7-3 and TRBJ1-1; D gene unclear. The CDR3 sequence is 12 residues long. The V and J ends lost 8 bases and 1 base respectively, with 8 bases between them. Germline values: CDR1 SGHTA, CDR2 FQGTGA. In DNA form, the CDR3 reads TGTGCCAGCGGTTACGCGAACACTGAAGCTTTCTTT. It codes for CASGYANTEAFF.

This clonotype appeared once. CDR3 loop: CSVRGRGTDNEQFF. The CDR3 DNA reads as TGCAGCGTAAGGGGGCGGGGGACAGACAATGAGCAGTTCTTC. The chain couples TRBV29-1 to TRBJ2-1; D tentatively reads TRBD1 or TRBD2 (7 bases each). Germline assignment: CDR1 SQVTM and CDR2 ANQGSEA. V lost 6 bases and J lost 5, with 17 bases in between. This CDR3 region has 14 residues.

Here the CDR3 reads CASSPGTVPTGYTF. DNA for the CDR3: TGTGCCAGCAGTCCCGGGACGGTCCCTACTGGCTACACCTTC. J is TRBJ1-2 and V is TRBV27; D is perhaps TRBD1 (5 bases). The germline V and J ends were trimmed by 5 bases and 7 bases, with 17 bases remaining between them. The germline gives CDR1 MNHEY, CDR2 SMNVEV (reference sequence). The CDR3 consists of 14 residues.

This sequence joins TRBV29-1 and TRBJ2-1; D might be TRBD1 or TRBD2, each matching 6 bases. The CDR3 runs 14 residues. Looked up from germline, CDR1 is SQVTM and CDR2 is ANQGSEA. V lost 6 bases to trimming and J lost 7 bases, with 19 bases between them. DNA of the CDR3: TGCAGCGTCGGTAGGACGGGGGCCGGTAATGAGCAGTTCTTC. The encoded protein is CSVGRTGAGNEQFF.

This clonotype was counted ten times or more. The chain joins TRBV5-1 to TRBJ2-3; 7 positions agree with TRBD2. This CDR3 comprises 12 residues. V trimming: 4 bases; J trimming: 13 bases; junction bases outside the gene matches: 9. Germline loops: CDR1 SGHRS, CDR2 YFSETQ. CDR3 DNA sequence: TGCGCCAGCAGCGAGACTAGCCCCGTGGAGTATTTT. Translating it yields CASSETSPVEYF.

Many counts were recorded for this clonotype. The chain uses TRBV10-3 and TRBJ1-1; D unclear. The CDR3 sequence is 14 residues long. Germline lookup yields CDR1 ENHRY and CDR2 SYGVKD. The V and J ends lost 6 bases and 1 base respectively, with 12 bases between them. The CDR3 sequence is CAISASRENTEAFF. The CDR3 DNA reads as TGTGCCATCAGCGCCAGCCGGGAGAACACTGAAGCTTTCTTT.